A selection of T cell receptor beta chains follows, all from one sample in a study of post-analysis software for immune sequencing data. TCRdb processed the PCR reads anew with MiXCR; each CDR3 protein has one entry. Here the sample spans 800,000 to 950,000 distinct CDR3 sequences, under 70% being singletons. Sequences were obtained from blood. Receptors originate from a girl between 10 and 17 years old with multiple sclerosis. Both conserved end residues are part of each CDR3. Fields, in order: V gene, J gene, D gene, clone size, CDR3 DNA, CDR3 protein. The D gene is left open where the match is weak. Size tells how often a clone was seen (once, few, many) or the class of an expanded clone, and some rows leave it out.

>TRBV6-2/TRBV6-3|TRBJ2-7|.|few
TGTGCCAGCAGTCGAACCGGGACTGGATACGAGCAGTACTTC
CASSRTGTGYEQYF
>TRBV29-1|TRBJ2-5|.|.
TGCAGCGTCGAAAACCGACTAGTTCCGGAGACCCAGTACTTC
CSVENRLVPETQYF
>TRBV5-1|TRBJ1-5|.|many
TGTGCCAGCAGCCTGGGGGACGGTCAGCCCCAGCATTTT
CASSLGDGQPQHF
>TRBV5-6|TRBJ2-1|.|few
TGTGCCAGCAGCTTCTCTAGCGAGGGTGAGCAGTTCTTC
CASSFSSEGEQFF
>TRBV10-3|TRBJ2-6|.|.
TGTGCCATCAGTGAGGCTATTGGGAACTCTGGGGCCAACGTCCTGACTTTC
CAISEAIGNSGANVLTF
>TRBV11-3|TRBJ2-1|TRBD2|.
TGTGCCAGCAGCCGCCGGGGACTAGCGGGGATCAATGAGCAGTTCTTC
CASSRRGLAGINEQFF
>TRBV5-1|TRBJ2-1|.|.
TGCGCCAGCAGCTTGGTCGGCGTGCAGTACTCCTACAATGAGCAGTTCTTC
CASSLVGVQYSYNEQFF
>TRBV5-1|TRBJ2-3|TRBD2|.
TGCGCCAGCAGCTGGAGGACTAGCGGGAGAACAACAGATACGCAGTATTTT
CASSWRTSGRTTDTQYF
>TRBV20-1|TRBJ2-7|.|.
TGCAGTTGGACGCTCTCCTACGAGCAGTACTTC
CSWTLSYEQYF
>TRBV5-1|TRBJ1-1|.|.
TGCGCCAGCAGCTTGGCCTCCCCTGGATCTGAAGCTTTCTTT
CASSLASPGSEAFF
>TRBV6-4|TRBJ2-1|.|.
TGTGCCAGCAGCAAAGATCGGGGGAAATACAATGAGCAGTTCTTC
CASSKDRGKYNEQFF
>TRBV12-3/TRBV12-4|TRBJ1-2|.|.
TGTGCCAGCAGTCGCAGGGAGGACTATGGCTACACCTTC
CASSRREDYGYTF
>TRBV7-2|TRBJ2-7|.|.
TGTGCCAGCAGCTTAGAAGGGCTGGGCGGAGAGCAGTACTTC
CASSLEGLGGEQYF
>TRBV5-1|TRBJ2-1|.|once
TGCGCCAGCAGCCGCATCCCGGGAGACAATGAGCAGTTCTTC
CASSRIPGDNEQFF
>TRBV6-4|TRBJ2-3|TRBD1|.
TGTGCCAGCAGCCCGGGACAGGGATTATCCCTCACAGATACGCAGTATTTT
CASSPGQGLSLTDTQYF